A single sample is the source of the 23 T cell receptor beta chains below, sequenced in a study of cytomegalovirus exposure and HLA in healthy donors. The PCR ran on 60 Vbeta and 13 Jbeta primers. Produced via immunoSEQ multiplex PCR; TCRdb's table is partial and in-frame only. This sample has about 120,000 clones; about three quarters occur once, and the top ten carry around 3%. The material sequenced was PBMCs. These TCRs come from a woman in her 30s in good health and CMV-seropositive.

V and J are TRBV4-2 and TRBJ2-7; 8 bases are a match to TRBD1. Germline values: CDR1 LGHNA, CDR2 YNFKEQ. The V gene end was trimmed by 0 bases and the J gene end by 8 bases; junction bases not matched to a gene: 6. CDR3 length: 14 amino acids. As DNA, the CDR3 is TGTGCCAGCAGCCAAGAGACAGGGGCAAAGAAGCAGTACTTC. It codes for CASSQETGAKKQYF.

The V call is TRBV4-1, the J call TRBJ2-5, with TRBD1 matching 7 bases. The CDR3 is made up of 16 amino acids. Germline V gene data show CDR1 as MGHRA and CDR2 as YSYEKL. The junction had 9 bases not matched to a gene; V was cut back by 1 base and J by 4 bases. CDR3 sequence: CASSQVQGVVTETQYF. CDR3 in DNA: TGCGCCAGCAGCCAAGTGCAGGGGGTGGTGACAGAGACCCAGTACTTC.

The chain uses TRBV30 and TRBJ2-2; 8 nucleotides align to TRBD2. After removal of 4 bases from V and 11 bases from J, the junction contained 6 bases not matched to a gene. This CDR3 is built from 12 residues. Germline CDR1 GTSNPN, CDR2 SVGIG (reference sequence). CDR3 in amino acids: CAWNFGGAELFF. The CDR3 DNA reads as TGTGCCTGGAATTTCGGGGGGGCAGAGCTGTTTTTT.

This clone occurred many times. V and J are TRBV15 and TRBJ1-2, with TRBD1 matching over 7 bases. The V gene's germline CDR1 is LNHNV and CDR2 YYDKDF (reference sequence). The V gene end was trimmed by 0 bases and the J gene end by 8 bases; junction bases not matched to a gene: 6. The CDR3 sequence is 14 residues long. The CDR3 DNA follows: TGTGCCACCAGCAGAGACAGGGGGTTCGCCGGCTACACCTTC. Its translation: CATSRDRGFAGYTF.

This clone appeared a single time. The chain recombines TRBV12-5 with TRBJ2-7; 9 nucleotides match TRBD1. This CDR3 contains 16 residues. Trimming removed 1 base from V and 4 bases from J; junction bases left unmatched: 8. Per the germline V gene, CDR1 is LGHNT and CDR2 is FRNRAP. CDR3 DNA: TGTGCTAGTGGTTTGGCATCCGGGACAGGGAATTACGAGCAGTACTTC. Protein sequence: CASGLASGTGNYEQYF.

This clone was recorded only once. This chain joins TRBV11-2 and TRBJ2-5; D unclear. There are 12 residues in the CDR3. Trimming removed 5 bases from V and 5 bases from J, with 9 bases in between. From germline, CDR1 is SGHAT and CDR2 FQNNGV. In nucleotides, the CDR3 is TGTGCCAGCAGCCCCCTCCGGGAGACCCAGTACTTC. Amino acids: CASSPLRETQYF.

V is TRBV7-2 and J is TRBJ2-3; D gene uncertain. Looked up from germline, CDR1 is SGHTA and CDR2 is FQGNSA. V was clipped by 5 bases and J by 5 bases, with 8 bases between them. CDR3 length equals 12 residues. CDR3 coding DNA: TGTGCCAGCAGCCTTTACAAAGATACGCAGTATTTT. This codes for CASSLYKDTQYF.

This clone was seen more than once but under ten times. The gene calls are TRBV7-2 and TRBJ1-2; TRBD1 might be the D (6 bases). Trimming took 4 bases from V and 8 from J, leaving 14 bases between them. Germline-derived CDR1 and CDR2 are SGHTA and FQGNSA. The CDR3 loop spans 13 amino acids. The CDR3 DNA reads TGTGCCAGCAGCTGGCGACAGGTCGAGGGCTACACCTTC. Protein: CASSWRQVEGYTF.

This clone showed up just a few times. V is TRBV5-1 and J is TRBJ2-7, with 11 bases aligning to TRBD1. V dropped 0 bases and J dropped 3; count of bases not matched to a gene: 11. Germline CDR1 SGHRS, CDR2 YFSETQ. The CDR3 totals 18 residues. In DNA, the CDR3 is TGCGCCAGCAGCTTGGAGGGCCCCGGACAGGGGGCAGTCTACGAGCAGTACTTC. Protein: CASSLEGPGQGAVYEQYF.

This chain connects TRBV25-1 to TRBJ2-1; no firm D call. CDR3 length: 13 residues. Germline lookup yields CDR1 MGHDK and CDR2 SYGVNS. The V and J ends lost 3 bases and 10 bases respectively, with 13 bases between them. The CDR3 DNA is TGTGCCAGCAGTGACCGAGGCCCCCAAGAGCAGTTCTTC. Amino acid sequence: CASSDRGPQEQFF.

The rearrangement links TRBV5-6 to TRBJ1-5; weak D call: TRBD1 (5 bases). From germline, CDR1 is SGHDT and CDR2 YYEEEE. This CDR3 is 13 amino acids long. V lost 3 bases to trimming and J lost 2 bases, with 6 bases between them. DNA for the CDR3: TGTGCCAGCAGCTGGGGCCGCAATCAGCCCCAGCATTTT. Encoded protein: CASSWGRNQPQHF.

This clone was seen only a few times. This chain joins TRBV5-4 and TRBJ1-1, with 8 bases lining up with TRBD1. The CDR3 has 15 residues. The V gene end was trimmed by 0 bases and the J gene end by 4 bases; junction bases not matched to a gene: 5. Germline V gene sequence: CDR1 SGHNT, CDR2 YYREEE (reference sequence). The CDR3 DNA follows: TGTGCCAGCAGCTTGGGTAACAGGGGGTCCACTGAAGCTTTCTTT. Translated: CASSLGNRGSTEAFF.

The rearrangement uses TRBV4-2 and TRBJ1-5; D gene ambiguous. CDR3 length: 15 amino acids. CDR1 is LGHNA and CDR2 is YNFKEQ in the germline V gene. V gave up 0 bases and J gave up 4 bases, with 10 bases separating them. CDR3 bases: TGTGCCAGCAGCCAAGAGGGCACTTCGAATCAGCCCCAGCATTTT. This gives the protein CASSQEGTSNQPQHF.

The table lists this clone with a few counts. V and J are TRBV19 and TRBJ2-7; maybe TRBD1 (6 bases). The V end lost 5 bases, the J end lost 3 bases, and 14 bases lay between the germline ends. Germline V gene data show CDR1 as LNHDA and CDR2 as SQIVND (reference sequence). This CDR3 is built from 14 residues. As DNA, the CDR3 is TGTGCCAGTAGTCCATTTATGGACAGCTACGAGCAGTACTTC. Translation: CASSPFMDSYEQYF.

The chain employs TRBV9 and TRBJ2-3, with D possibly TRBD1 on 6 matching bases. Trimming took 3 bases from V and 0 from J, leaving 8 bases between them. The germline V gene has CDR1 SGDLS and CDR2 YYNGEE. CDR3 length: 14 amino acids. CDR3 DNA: TGTGCCAGCAGCGCGGACAGTAGCACAGATACGCAGTATTTT. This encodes CASSADSSTDTQYF.

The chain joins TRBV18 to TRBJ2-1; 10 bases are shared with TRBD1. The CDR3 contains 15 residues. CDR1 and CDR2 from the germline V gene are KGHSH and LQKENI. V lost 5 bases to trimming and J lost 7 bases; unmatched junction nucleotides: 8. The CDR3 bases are TGTGCCAGCTCATCAGGGACAGGGGTAGGGAATGAGCAGTTCTTC. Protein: CASSSGTGVGNEQFF. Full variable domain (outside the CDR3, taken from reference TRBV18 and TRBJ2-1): NAGVMQNPRHLVRRRGQEARLRCSPMKGHSHVYWYRQLPEEGLKFMVYLQKENIIDESGMPKERFSAEFPKEGPSILRIQQVVRGDSAAYFCASSSGTGVGNEQFFGPGTRLTVL.

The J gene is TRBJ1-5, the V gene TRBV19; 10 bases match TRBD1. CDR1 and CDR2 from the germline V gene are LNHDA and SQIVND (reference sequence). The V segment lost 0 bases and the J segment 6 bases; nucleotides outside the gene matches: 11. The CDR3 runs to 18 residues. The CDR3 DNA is TGTGCCAGTAGTATAGATCGGAGGAGACAGGGGGCGCGTCAGCCCCAGCATTTT. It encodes CASSIDRRRQGARQPQHF.

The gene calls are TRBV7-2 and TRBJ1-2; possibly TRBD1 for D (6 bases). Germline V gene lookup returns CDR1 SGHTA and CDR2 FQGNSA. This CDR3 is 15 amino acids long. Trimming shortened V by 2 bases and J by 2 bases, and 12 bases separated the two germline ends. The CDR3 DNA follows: TGTGCCAGCAGCTTAAAGGCAGGGGAGAACTATGGCTACACCTTC. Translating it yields CASSLKAGENYGYTF.

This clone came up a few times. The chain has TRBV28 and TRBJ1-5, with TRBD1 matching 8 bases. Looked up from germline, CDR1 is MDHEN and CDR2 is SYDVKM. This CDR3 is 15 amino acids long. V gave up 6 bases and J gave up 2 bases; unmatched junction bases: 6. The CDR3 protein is CASRTWGQGNQPQHF. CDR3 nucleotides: TGTGCCAGCAGGACTTGGGGACAGGGCAATCAGCCCCAGCATTTT.

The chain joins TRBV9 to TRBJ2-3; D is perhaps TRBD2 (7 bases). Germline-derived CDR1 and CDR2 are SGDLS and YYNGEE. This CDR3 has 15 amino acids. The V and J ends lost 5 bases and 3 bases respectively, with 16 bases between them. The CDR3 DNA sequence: TGTGCCAGCAGTGGGGGGGGCAGACGAACAGATACGCAGTATTTT. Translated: CASSGGGRRTDTQYF.

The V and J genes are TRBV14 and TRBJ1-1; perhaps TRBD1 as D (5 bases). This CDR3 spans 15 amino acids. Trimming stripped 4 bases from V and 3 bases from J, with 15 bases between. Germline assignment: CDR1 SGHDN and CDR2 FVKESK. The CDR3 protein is CASSPWGGLDTEAFF. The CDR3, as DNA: TGTGCCAGCAGCCCATGGGGGGGGTTGGACACTGAAGCTTTCTTT.

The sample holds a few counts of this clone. The DNA of the CDR3 is TGTGCCACCCAGGATCCAGGACGGGGGACTGAAGCTTTCTTT. Its translation: CATQDPGRGTEAFF. The chain recombines TRBV6-6 with TRBJ1-1; tentative D call: TRBD1 (5 bases). The V end was cut by 10 bases, the J end by 5 bases, with 20 bases between. The CDR3 contains 14 residues. Germline CDR1 MNHNY, CDR2 SVGAGI (reference sequence).

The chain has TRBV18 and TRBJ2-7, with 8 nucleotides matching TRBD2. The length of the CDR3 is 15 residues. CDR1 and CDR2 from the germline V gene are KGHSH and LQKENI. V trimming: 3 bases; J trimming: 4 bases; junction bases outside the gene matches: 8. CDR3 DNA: TGTGCCAGCTCACCCGGGACTAGGGGTAGGTACGAGCAGTACTTC. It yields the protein CASSPGTRGRYEQYF.